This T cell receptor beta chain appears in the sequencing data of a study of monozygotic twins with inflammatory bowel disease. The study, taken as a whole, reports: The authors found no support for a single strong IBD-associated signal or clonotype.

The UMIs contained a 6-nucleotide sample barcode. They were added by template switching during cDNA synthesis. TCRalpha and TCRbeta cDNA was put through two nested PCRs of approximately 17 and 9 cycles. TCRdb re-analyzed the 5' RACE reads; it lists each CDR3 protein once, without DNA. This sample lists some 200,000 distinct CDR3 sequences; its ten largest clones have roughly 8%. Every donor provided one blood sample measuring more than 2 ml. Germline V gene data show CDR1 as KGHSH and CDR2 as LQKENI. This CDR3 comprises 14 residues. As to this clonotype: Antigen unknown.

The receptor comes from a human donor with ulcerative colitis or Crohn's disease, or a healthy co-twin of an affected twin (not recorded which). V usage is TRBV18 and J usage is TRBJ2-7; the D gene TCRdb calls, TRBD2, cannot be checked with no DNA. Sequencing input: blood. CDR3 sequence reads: CASSPTSGSIEQYF.